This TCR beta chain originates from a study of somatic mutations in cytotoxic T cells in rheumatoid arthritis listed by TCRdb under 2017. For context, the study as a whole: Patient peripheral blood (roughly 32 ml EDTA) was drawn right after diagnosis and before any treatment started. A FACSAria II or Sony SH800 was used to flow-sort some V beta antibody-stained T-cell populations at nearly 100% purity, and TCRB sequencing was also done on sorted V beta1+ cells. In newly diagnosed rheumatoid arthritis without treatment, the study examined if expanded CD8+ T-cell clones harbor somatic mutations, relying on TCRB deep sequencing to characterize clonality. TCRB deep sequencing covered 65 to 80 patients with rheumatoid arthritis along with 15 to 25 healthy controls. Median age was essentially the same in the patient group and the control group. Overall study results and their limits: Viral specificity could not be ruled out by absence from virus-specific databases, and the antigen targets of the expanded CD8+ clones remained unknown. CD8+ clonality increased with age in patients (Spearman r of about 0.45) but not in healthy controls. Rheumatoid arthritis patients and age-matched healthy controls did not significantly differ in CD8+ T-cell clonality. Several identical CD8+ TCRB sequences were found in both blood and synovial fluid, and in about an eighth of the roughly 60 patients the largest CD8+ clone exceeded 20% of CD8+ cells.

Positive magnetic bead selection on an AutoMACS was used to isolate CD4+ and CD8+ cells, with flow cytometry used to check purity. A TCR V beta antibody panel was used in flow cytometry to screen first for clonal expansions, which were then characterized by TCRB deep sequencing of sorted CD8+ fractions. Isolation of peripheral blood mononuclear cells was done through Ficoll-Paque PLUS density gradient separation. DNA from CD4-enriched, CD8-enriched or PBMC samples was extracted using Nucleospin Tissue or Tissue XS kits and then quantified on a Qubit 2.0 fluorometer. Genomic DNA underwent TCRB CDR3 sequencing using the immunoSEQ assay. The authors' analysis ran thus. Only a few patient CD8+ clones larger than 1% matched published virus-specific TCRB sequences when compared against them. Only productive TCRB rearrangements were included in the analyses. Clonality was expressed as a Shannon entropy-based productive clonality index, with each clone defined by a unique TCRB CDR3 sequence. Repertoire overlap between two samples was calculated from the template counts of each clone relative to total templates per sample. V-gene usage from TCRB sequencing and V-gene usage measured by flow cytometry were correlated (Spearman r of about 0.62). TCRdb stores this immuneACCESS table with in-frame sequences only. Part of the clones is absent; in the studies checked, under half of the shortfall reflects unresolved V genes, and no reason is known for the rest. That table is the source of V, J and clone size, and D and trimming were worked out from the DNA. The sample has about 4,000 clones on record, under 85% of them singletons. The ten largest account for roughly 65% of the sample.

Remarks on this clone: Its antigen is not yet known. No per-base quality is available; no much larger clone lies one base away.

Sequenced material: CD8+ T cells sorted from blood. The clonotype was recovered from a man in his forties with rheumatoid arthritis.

In nucleotide form, the sequence is TGTGCCAGCAGTTGTTTTATCTGGACAGACCCTTGGTGCAATCAGCCCCAGCATTTT. This codes for CASSCFIWTDPWCNQPQHF. The sequence joins TRBV5-6 to TRBJ1-5, and TRBD1 may be the D gene, going by 6 matching bases. In the germline V gene, CDR1 corresponds to SGHDT and CDR2 to YYEEEE. The CDR3 measures 19 amino acids from cysteine to phenylalanine. The DNA shown is the 57-base CDR3, in frame from base 1. Trimming at the junction amounts to 5 bases on V and 2 bases on J, and the germline ends lie 26 bases apart.